The 24 T cell receptor beta chains below all came from one sample that was sequenced in a study of shared clonotypes between healthy human individuals. Produced via immunoSEQ multiplex PCR; TCRdb's table is partial and in-frame only. Altogether roughly 2 million clones are present, 90% to 97% being singletons, with the ten largest covering around 0.13%. Input material: naive CD4+ T cells sorted from blood. Stated subset: CD45RA+ positively selected. The receptor source for this set is a man aged 18 to 35 in good health.

The chain couples TRBV5-1 to TRBJ2-1; D possibly corresponds to TRBD2 (6 bases). The CDR3 has 17 residues. Trimming pared 1 base from V and 0 bases from J, leaving 14 bases between. CDR1 and CDR2 from the germline V gene are SGHRS and YFSETQ. This chain's CDR3 is CASSLRSGRSSYNEQFF. The CDR3 nucleotides read TGCGCCAGCAGCTTGAGGAGCGGGCGGAGCTCCTACAATGAGCAGTTCTTC.

Note on this clone: Other nucleotide sequences in the sample specify the same CDR3. V gene TRBV2 combines with J gene TRBJ2-1; either TRBD1 or TRBD2 may supply D (6 bases each). The CDR3 runs to 14 residues. Germline CDR1 reads SNHLY; CDR2 reads FYNNEI. V lost 4 bases and J lost 1, with 8 bases in between. This chain's CDR3 is CASSGGGSYNEQFF. In nucleotides, the CDR3 is TGTGCCAGCAGTGGAGGGGGGTCCTACAATGAGCAGTTCTTC.

The V gene is TRBV5-6, the J gene TRBJ1-1, with TRBD1 matching over 8 bases. V gave up 4 bases and J gave up 10 bases; unmatched junction bases: 9. CDR1 is SGHDT and CDR2 is YYEEEE in the germline V gene. There are 13 residues in the CDR3. For the CDR3, the DNA is TGTGCCAGCAGCCCTCCGGACAGGGCAGTAGCTTTCTTT. It translates to CASSPPDRAVAFF.

In its sample, this clone was seen once. The chain recombines TRBV5-1 with TRBJ2-1, with 12 nucleotides matching TRBD1. The CDR3 consists of 16 residues. The V segment lost 2 bases and the J segment 6 bases; nucleotides outside the gene matches: 6. CDR1 and CDR2 from the germline V gene are SGHRS and YFSETQ. The CDR3 loop is CASSFTGTGGPNEQFF. The CDR3 DNA sequence: TGCGCCAGCAGCTTTACCGGGACAGGGGGCCCCAATGAGCAGTTCTTC.

The chain employs TRBV4-1 and TRBJ2-7; a weak D match, TRBD1 (6 bases). Germline CDR1 MGHRA, CDR2 YSYEKL. V was clipped by 2 bases and J by 10 bases, with 9 bases between them. CDR3 length: 11 amino acids. The DNA for the CDR3 is TGCGCCAGCAGCCAATCAGGGGAACAGTACTTC. Encoded protein: CASSQSGEQYF.

Concerning this clone: The identical CDR3 is also encoded by other nucleotide sequences in the sample. V gene TRBV27 combines with J gene TRBJ1-2; D is unresolved. The ends were cut back, 3 bases at V and 4 bases at J, with 9 bases in the middle. CDR1 and CDR2 (germline): MNHEY, SMNVEV (reference sequence). This CDR3 is 13 amino acids long. CDR3 sequence (DNA): TGTGCCAGCAGTTTTCGGGGTGTCTATGGCTACACCTTC. As protein: CASSFRGVYGYTF.

The CDR3 is CSARRQEGYTF. The CDR3 DNA is TGCAGTGCTAGGCGACAGGAGGGCTACACCTTC. The chain carries TRBV20-1 and TRBJ1-2; weak D call: TRBD1 (6 bases). This CDR3 contains 11 residues. V was pared by 3 bases and J by 8 bases, with 10 bases between. CDR1 is DFQATT, CDR2 SNEGSKA, per germline (reference sequence).

The J gene is TRBJ2-5, the V gene TRBV7-3; TRBD2 aligns across 7 bases. Looked up from germline, CDR1 is SGHTA and CDR2 is FQGTGA. After removal of 5 bases from V and 5 bases from J, the junction contained 8 bases not matched to a gene. The CDR3 runs to 14 residues. The CDR3 protein is CASSPTGRSETQYF. The CDR3 DNA reads TGTGCCAGCAGCCCAACCGGGAGGAGCGAGACCCAGTACTTC.

The chain is built from TRBV28 and TRBJ1-3; a weak D match, TRBD1 (5 bases). The ends were cut back, 2 bases at V and 6 bases at J, with 8 bases in the middle. The germline CDR1 and CDR2 sequences are MDHEN and SYDVKM. The length of the CDR3 is 13 residues. The CDR3 region has the DNA TGTGCCAGCAGTTTAGGGGGAAAAAACACCATATATTTT. It specifies CASSLGGKNTIYF.

The rearrangement uses TRBV5-4 and TRBJ1-4; D is possibly TRBD1 (6 bases). Germline CDR1 SGHNT, CDR2 YYREEE (reference sequence). The CDR3 has 15 amino acids. V gave up 4 bases and J gave up 4 bases, with 14 bases separating them. The CDR3 loop is CASSARAGDNEKLFF. Written as DNA, the CDR3 is TGTGCCAGCAGCGCCAGGGCAGGGGATAATGAAAAACTGTTTTTT.

V and J are TRBV21-1 and TRBJ1-2; the D call TRBD1 from the table was never checked on the DNA. TRBV21-1 is tagged as a pseudogene. This CDR3 spans 15 amino acids. The CDR3 DNA reads as TGTGCCAGCAGCACGCCGACAGGGGAGCGCTATGGCTACACCTTC. As protein: CASSTPTGERYGYTF.

The chain has TRBV30 and TRBJ1-5; 7 positions match TRBD1. The V gene's germline CDR1 is GTSNPN and CDR2 SVGIG (reference sequence). J was trimmed by 2 bases and V by 1 base; bases with no gene match: 5. This CDR3 has 15 residues. This CDR3 reads CAWSGGQFGNQPQHF. In DNA, the CDR3 is TGTGCCTGGAGTGGGGGACAGTTTGGCAATCAGCCCCAGCATTTT.

The rearrangement joins TRBV28 to TRBJ2-7; 7 positions match TRBD1. Trimming cost V 6 bases and J 0 bases; bases outside gene matches: 8. This CDR3 comprises 15 residues. Germline CDR1 MDHEN, CDR2 SYDVKM. The CDR3 region is CASRVPGQSSYEQYF. The CDR3 DNA follows: TGTGCCAGCAGGGTGCCGGGACAGAGCTCCTACGAGCAGTACTTC.

This chain joins TRBV27 and TRBJ2-2; D gene unclear. V was shortened by 5 bases and J by 0 bases, with 7 bases between the two germline ends. The CDR3 has 14 amino acids. Germline assignment: CDR1 MNHEY and CDR2 SMNVEV (reference sequence). CDR3 DNA: TGTGCCAGCAGTATCCGGCCGAACACCGGGGAGCTGTTTTTT. Translation gives CASSIRPNTGELFF.

The chain employs TRBV4-3 and TRBJ2-5; no reliable D call. The germline gives CDR1 LGHNA, CDR2 YSLEER. The CDR3 is 16 residues long. Trimming removed 0 bases at V and 0 bases at J, with 11 bases between. CDR3 loop: CASSQEGMGNQETQYF. As DNA, the CDR3 is TGCGCCAGCAGCCAAGAGGGGATGGGGAACCAAGAGACCCAGTACTTC.

This rearrangement joins TRBV4-1 to TRBJ2-3; TRBD2 matches 7 bases. With 4 bases clipped from V and 5 bases from J, the junction kept 9 bases outside the gene matches. The CDR3 runs to 15 residues. Germline values: CDR1 MGHRA, CDR2 YSYEKL. For the CDR3, the DNA is TGCGCCAGCAGCCCCAGTTCGGGGAGGGGAGATACGCAGTATTTT. Translating it yields CASSPSSGRGDTQYF.

The chain links TRBV5-1 to TRBJ1-2; D unresolved. The CDR3 contains 14 residues. From germline, CDR1 is SGHRS and CDR2 YFSETQ. V was shortened by 3 bases and J by 4 bases, with 13 bases between the two germline ends. CDR3 nucleotide sequence: TGCGCCAGCAGCTCCATACCCGGGCCCTATGGCTACACCTTC. Its translation is CASSSIPGPYGYTF.

CDR3 DNA sequence: TGTGCCAGCTCACCCGGGGAGGGCAGTAGTCAGCCCCAGCATTTT. Translating gives CASSPGEGSSQPQHF. The J gene is TRBJ1-5, the V gene TRBV18, with D unresolved. The CDR3 sequence is 15 residues long. The V end lost 3 bases, the J end lost 6 bases, and 15 bases lay between the germline ends. Looked up from germline, CDR1 is KGHSH and CDR2 is LQKENI.

The rearrangement joins TRBV10-3 to TRBJ2-3; 12 positions match TRBD1. V gave up 7 bases and J gave up 3 bases; unmatched junction bases: 8. Germline values: CDR1 ENHRY, CDR2 SYGVKD. This CDR3 is built from 16 residues. This chain's CDR3 is CAIKEGTGGGTDTQYF. The CDR3 bases are TGTGCCATCAAGGAGGGGACAGGGGGCGGGACAGATACGCAGTATTTT.

The chain combines TRBV20-1 with TRBJ1-4; D is undetermined. The J call could be wrong; TRBJ2-2 is a better fit for the DNA end. The germline V gene encodes CDR1 DFQATT and CDR2 SNEGSKA (reference sequence). The CDR3 loop spans 11 amino acids. The CDR3 spells CSAGPRRELFF. As DNA, the CDR3 is TGCAGTGCTGGACCTAGGAGGGAGCTGTTTTTT.

DNA for the CDR3: TGTGCCAGCAGCTTCGGACAGACTAGCACAGATACGCAGTATTTT. Amino acid sequence: CASSFGQTSTDTQYF. The chain employs TRBV11-2 and TRBJ2-3; D may be TRBD1 (6 bases). There are 15 residues in the CDR3. The germline gives CDR1 SGHAT, CDR2 FQNNGV. V lost 3 bases, J lost 0 bases, and 10 bases lay in between.

V is TRBV15 and J is TRBJ1-2, with a tentative D call TRBD1 (5 bases). CDR1 is LNHNV and CDR2 is YYDKDF in the germline V gene (reference sequence). Trimming stripped 0 bases from V and 2 bases from J, with 10 bases between. The CDR3 totals 15 residues. This CDR3 is CATSREVGPNYGYTF. The CDR3 bases are TGTGCCACCAGCAGAGAGGTGGGACCGAACTATGGCTACACCTTC. Looking up the rest from reference TRBV15 and TRBJ1-2 gives the full variable domain: DAMVIQNPRYQVTQFGKPVTLSCSQTLNHNVMYWYQQKSSQAPKLLFHYYDKDFNNEADTPDNFQSRRPNTSFCFLDIRSPGLGDTAMYLCATSREVGPNYGYTFGSGTRLTVV.

The chain combines TRBV6-5 with TRBJ1-1; D might be TRBD1 (5 bases). Germline V lookup: CDR1 MNHEY, CDR2 SVGAGI. Between the trimmed V and J ends, which lost 5 bases and 0 bases, there was a span of 10 bases. CDR3 size: 14 residues. CDR3 loop: CASSQGFMNTEAFF. As DNA, the CDR3 is TGTGCCAGCAGTCAGGGTTTTATGAACACTGAAGCTTTCTTT.

The gene calls are TRBV7-9 and TRBJ2-3, with TRBD1 matching 11 bases. Germline trimming cut 3 bases from V and 0 bases from J; bases unmatched to any gene: 8. The CDR3 contains 18 residues. Germline assignment: CDR1 SEHNR and CDR2 FQNEAQ (reference sequence). The CDR3 bases are TGTGCCAGCAGCTTCCGGGACAGGGGGTCCCTTAGCACAGATACGCAGTATTTT. Translating gives CASSFRDRGSLSTDTQYF.